This TCR beta chain derives from a study of cytomegalovirus exposure and HLA in healthy donors. 13 Jbeta primers and 60 Vbeta primers were used for the PCR. TCRdb keeps only in-frame clones here, not all; method: immunoSEQ multiplex PCR. The sample records 150,000 to 200,000 clones, more than 60% being singletons. The study, taken as a whole, reports: Owing to their indistinguishability, certain V segments, notably TRBV6-2 and TRBV6-3, were excluded. It was confirmed in vitro that a few of the CMV-associated chains were specific for CMV antigens.

With 5 bases removed from V and 1 base from J, the gap between germline ends came to 10 bases. Per germline, CDR1 SGHRS and CDR2 YFSETQ. The CDR3 has 14 residues. Worth noting for this clone: Its matching antigen is unknown.

Material for sequencing was PBMCs. The chain has TRBV5-1 and TRBJ1-3; D remains unclear. This sequence originates from a man in his late teens or twenties in good health and CMV-seropositive. CDR3 DNA sequence: TGCGCCAGCAGGCGTGGACTTTCTGGAAACACCATATATTTT. It encodes CASRRGLSGNTIYF.